This T cell receptor beta chain was recorded in a study of OX40 agonist ivuxolimab in advanced cancers. About the investigation overall: The costimulatory receptor OX40 (CD134) was targeted by ivuxolimab, a fully human IgG2 agonistic monoclonal antibody. A male proportion of almost 85% and a mean age of 60 years, ranging from 23 to 79, were recorded for the dose-escalation cohort. Partial responses occurred in three dose-escalation patients: two with cutaneous melanoma and one with hepatocellular carcinoma. Of the approximately 53 patients in dose escalation, 19 had hepatocellular carcinoma, some 15 had melanoma, 9 had renal cell carcinoma and 9 had head and neck cancer. Prior anti-PD-1, anti-PD-L1 or anti-CTLA-4 therapy was permitted, and roughly two fifths of dose-escalation patients had received checkpoint inhibitors. The paper covers the monotherapy dose-escalation part of the phase I ivuxolimab trial, which included N ≈ 54 patients. Peripheral TCRbeta sequencing aimed to test whether ivuxolimab altered TCR sequence diversity and caused clonal T-cell expansion. Intravenous ivuxolimab was administered to patients every 2 weeks at six dose levels: 0.01, 0.1, 0.3, 1.5, 3 and 10 mg/kg.

For sequencing of the TCRbeta CDR3 region, genomic DNA was extracted from the sorted cells. The immunoSEQ Assay was used for sequencing of TCRbeta CDR3 regions. This is the immuneACCESS table as TCRdb keeps it, with only in-frame sequences that have V and J called. A part of the clones is gone; compared with another copy, unresolved V genes explain less than half, and the rest is unexplained. This sample gives roughly 28,000 clones in total; 83% of them show up just once. 9% to 15% of the sample belongs to the ten largest clones. Patients with a history of autoimmune disease or receiving systemic immunosuppression were excluded from the trial. In every dose cohort, peripheral blood was drawn for TCR sequencing at baseline, cycle 4 day 1, and cycle 7 day 1. The samples were drawn from a first-in-human, open-label, multicenter phase I dose-escalation trial of ivuxolimab. The trial enrolled adults with locally advanced or metastatic head and neck squamous cell, hepatocellular, melanoma or renal cell carcinoma. CD4+ and CD8+ T cells were sorted separately from peripheral blood before TCR sequencing.

Broad study findings and their caveats: At doses of 0.1 to 3.0 mg/kg, clonal expansion of both CD4+ and CD8+ blood T cells was observed from baseline to week 6. In the 0.1-3.0 mg/kg groups, partial responders were among the patients with the lowest normalized peripheral clonal expansion, particularly in CD8+ T cells. Low levels of normalized T-cell clonal expansion were also seen in some nonresponding patients. After ivuxolimab, more expanded clones were found on average in CD8+ T cells than in CD4+ T cells. Which antigens the clonally expanded peripheral T cells were specific for was not determined.

Notes on this clone: It has no known antigen specificity. Base qualities are not at hand, and no much larger clone is one base apart.

The cysteine opens and the phenylalanine closes a CDR3 of 14 amino acids. Only CDR3 DNA is held: 42 bases, read in frame from base 1. Trimming leaves V shorter by 3 bases and J shorter by 3 bases, with the junction holding 1 base beyond the gene matches. Looking up the germline V gene (reference sequence) yields CDR1 MNHEY and CDR2 SMNVEV. The receptor comes from an adult with an advanced solid tumor such as melanoma, head and neck, liver or kidney cancer. The sequence joins TRBV27 to TRBJ2-7, and TRBD2 aligns with 11 junction nucleotides. The sequences come from CD4+ or CD8+ T cells sorted from blood, collected in a trial of the OX40 agonist ivuxolimab. The bases read TGTGCCAGCAGTTTCACTAGCGGGGGCTACGAGCAGTACTTC. Its protein product is CASSFTSGGYEQYF.